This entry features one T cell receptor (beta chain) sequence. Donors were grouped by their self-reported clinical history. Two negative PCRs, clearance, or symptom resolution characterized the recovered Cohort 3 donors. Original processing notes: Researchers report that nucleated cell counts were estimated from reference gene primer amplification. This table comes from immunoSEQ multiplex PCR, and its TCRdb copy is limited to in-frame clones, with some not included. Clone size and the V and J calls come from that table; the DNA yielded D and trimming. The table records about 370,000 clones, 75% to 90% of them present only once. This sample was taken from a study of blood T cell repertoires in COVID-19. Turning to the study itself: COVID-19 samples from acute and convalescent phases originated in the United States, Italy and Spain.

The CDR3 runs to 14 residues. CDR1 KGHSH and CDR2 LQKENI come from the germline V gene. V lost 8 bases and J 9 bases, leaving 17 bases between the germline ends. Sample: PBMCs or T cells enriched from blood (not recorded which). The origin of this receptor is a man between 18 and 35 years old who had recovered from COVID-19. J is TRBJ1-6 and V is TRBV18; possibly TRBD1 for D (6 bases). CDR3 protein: CASLPTQGGSPLHF. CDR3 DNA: TGTGCCAGCCTCCCTACACAGGGCGGTTCACCCCTCCACTTT.